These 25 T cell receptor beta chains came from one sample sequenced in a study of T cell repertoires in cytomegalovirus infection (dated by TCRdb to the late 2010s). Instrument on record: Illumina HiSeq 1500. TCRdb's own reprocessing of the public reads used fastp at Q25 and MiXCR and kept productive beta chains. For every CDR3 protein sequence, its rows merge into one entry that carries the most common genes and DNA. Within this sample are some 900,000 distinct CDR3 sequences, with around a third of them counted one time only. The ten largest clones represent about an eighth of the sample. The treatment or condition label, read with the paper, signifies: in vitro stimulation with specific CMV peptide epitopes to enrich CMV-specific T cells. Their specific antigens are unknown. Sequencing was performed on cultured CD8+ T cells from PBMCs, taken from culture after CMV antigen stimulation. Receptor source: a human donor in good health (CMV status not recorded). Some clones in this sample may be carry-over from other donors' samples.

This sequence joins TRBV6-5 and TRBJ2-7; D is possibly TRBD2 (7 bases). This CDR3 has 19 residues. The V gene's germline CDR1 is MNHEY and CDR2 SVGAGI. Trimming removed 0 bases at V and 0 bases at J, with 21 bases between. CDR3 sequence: CASSYSGGQPGHNSYEQYF. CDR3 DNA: TGTGCCAGCAGTTACTCGGGGGGGCAACCGGGACATAACTCCTACGAGCAGTACTTC.

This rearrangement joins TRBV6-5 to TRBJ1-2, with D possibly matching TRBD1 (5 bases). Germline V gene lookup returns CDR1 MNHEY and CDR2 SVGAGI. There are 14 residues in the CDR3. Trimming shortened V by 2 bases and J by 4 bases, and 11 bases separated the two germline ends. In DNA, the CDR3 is TGTGCCAGCAGTTACACGGGGCAGGCCTATGGCTACACCTTC. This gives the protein CASSYTGQAYGYTF.

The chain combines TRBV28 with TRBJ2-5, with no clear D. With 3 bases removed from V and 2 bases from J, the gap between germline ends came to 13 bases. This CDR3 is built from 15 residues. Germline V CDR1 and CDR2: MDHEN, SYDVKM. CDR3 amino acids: CASSFQSYLQETQYF. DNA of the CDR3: TGTGCCAGCAGTTTTCAATCCTATTTACAAGAGACCCAGTACTTC.

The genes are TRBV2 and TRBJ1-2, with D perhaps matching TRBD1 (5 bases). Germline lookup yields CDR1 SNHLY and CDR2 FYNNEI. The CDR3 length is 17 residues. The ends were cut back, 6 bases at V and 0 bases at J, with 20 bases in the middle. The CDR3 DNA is TGTGCCAGCAGCGCCGGGACTATCCCTATAGCTAACTATGGCTACACCTTC. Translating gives CASSAGTIPIANYGYTF. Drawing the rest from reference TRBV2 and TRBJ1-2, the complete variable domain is EPEVTQTPSHQVTQMGQEVILRCVPISNHLYFYWYRQILGQKVEFLVSFYNNEISEKSEIFDDQFSVERPDGSNFTLKIRSTKLEDSAMYFCASSAGTIPIANYGYTFGSGTRLTVV.

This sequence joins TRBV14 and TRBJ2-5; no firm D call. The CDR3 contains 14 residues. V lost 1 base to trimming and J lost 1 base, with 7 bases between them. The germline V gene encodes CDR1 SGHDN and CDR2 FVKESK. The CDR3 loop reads CASSQVAAQETQYF. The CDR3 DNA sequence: TGTGCCAGCAGCCAAGTTGCAGCCCAAGAGACCCAGTACTTC.

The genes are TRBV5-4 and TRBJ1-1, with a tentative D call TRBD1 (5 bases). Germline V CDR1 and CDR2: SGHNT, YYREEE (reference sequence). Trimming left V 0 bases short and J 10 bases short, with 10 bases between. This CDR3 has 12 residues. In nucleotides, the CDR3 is TGTGCCAGCAGCTTGGGAAGGGGAACAGCTTTCTTT. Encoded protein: CASSLGRGTAFF. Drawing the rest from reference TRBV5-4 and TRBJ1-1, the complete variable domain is ETGVTQSPTHLIKTRGQQVTLRCSSQSGHNTVSWYQQALGQGPQFIFQYYREEENGRGNFPPRFSGLQFPNYSSELNVNALELDDSALYLCASSLGRGTAFFGQGTRLTVV.

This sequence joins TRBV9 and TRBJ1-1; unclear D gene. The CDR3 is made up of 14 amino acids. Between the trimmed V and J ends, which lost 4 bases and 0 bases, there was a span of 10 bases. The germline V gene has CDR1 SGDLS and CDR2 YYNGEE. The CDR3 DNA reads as TGTGCCAGCAGCCCTCGCCCTATGAACACTGAAGCTTTCTTT. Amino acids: CASSPRPMNTEAFF.

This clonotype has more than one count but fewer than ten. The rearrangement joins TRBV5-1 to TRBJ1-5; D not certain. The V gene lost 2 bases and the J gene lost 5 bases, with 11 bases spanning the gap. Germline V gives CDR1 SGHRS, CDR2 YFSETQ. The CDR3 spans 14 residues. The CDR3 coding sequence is TGCGCCAGCAGCTTAGAGGGAAGGTATCAGCCCCAGCATTTT. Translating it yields CASSLEGRYQPQHF.

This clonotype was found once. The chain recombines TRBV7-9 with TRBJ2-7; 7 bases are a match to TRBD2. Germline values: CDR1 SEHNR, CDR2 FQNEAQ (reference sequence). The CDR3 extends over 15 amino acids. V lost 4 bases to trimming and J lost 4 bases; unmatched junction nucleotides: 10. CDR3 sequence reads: CASSSPWRGGYEQYF. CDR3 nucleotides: TGTGCCAGCAGCTCCCCGTGGCGGGGAGGGTACGAGCAGTACTTC.

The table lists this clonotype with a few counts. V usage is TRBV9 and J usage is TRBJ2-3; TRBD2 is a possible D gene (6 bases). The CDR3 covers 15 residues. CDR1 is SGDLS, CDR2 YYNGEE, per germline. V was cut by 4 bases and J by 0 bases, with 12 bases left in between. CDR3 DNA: TGTGCCAGCAGCTTCCGGACTACAAGCACAGATACGCAGTATTTT. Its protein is CASSFRTTSTDTQYF.

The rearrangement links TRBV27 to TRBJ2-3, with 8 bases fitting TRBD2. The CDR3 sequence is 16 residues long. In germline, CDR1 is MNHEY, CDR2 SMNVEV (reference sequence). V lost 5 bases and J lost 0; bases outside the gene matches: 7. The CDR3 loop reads CASSHRRGGSTDTQYF. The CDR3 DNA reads TGTGCCAGCAGTCACCGGCGCGGGGGGAGCACAGATACGCAGTATTTT.

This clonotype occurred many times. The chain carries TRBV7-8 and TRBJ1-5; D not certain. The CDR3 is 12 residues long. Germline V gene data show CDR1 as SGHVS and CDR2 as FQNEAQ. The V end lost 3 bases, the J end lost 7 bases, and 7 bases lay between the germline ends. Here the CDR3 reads CASSFGYQPQHF. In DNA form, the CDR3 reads TGTGCCAGCAGCTTCGGGTACCAGCCCCAGCATTTT.

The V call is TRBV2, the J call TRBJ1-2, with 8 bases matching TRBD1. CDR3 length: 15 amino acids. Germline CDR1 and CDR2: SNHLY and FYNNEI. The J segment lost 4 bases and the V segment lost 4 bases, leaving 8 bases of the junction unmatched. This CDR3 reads CASSAGTGSTYGYTF. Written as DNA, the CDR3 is TGTGCCAGCAGTGCTGGGACAGGATCTACCTATGGCTACACCTTC. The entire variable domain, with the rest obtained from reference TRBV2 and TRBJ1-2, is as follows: EPEVTQTPSHQVTQMGQEVILRCVPISNHLYFYWYRQILGQKVEFLVSFYNNEISEKSEIFDDQFSVERPDGSNFTLKIRSTKLEDSAMYFCASSAGTGSTYGYTFGSGTRLTVV.

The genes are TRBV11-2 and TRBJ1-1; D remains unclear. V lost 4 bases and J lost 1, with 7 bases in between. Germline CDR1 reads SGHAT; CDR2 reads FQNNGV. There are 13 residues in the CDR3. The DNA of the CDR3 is TGTGCCAGCAGCTGGGGTACGAACACTGAAGCTTTCTTT. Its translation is CASSWGTNTEAFF.

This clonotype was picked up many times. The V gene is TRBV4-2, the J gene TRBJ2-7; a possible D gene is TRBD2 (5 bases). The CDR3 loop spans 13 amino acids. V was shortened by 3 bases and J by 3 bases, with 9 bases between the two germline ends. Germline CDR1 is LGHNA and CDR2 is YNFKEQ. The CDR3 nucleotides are TGTGCCAGCAGCCATCTAGCAGACTACGAGCAGTACTTC. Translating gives CASSHLADYEQYF.

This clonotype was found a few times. The CDR3 DNA reads as TGTGCCAGCAGCGTAGGATCCAGCGGGGGGGCCGGTCGCACAGATACGCAGTATTTT. Protein: CASSVGSSGGAGRTDTQYF. J is TRBJ2-3 and V is TRBV9; 10 bases match TRBD2. The V segment lost 0 bases and the J segment 1 base; nucleotides outside the gene matches: 11. Germline CDR1 is SGDLS and CDR2 is YYNGEE. The CDR3 covers 19 residues.

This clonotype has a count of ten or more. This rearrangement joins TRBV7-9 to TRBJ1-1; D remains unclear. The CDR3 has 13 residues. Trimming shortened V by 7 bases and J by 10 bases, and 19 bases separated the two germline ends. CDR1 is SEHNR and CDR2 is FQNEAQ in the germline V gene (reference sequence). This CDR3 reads CASNTVYGGGAFF. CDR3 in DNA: TGTGCCAGCAATACGGTCTATGGAGGTGGAGCTTTCTTT.

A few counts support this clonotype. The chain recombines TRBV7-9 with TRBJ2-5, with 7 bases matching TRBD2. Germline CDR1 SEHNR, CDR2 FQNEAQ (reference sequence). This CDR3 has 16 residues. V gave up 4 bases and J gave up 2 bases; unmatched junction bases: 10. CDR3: CASSSPRGRGQETQYF. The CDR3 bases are TGTGCCAGCAGCTCCCCCCGCGGGCGGGGGCAAGAGACCCAGTACTTC.

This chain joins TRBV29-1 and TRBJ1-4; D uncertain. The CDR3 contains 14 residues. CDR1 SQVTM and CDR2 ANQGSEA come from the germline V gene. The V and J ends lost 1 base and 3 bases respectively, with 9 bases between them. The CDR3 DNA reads TGCAGCGTTGAAGTGGTGGGCTCTAATGAAAAACTGTTTTTT. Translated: CSVEVVGSNEKLFF.

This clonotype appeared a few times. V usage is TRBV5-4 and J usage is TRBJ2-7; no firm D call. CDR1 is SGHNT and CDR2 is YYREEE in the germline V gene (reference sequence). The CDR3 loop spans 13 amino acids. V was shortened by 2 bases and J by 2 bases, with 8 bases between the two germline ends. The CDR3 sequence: CASSFGPAYEQYV. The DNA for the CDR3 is TGTGCCAGCAGCTTTGGGCCGGCCTACGAGCAGTACGTC.

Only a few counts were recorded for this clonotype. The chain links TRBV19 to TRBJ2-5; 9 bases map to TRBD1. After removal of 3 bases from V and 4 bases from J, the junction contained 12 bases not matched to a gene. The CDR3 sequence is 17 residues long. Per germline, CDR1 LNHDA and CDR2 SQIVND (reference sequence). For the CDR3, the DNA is TGTGCCAGTAGTATCTACGACAGGGGGGTTTCGGGAGAGACCCAGTACTTC. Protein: CASSIYDRGVSGETQYF.

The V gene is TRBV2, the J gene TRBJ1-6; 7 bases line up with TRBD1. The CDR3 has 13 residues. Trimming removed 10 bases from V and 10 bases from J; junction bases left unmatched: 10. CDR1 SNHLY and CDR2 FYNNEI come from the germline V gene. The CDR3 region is CANLGQSGSPLHF. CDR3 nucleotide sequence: TGTGCCAACCTGGGACAGTCTGGATCACCCCTCCACTTT.

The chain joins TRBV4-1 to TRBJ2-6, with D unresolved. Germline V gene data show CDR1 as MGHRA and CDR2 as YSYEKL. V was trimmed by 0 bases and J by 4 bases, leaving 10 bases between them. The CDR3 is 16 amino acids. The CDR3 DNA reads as TGCGCCAGCAGCCAAGATCTGGGTGTAGGGGCCAACGTCCTGACTTTC. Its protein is CASSQDLGVGANVLTF.

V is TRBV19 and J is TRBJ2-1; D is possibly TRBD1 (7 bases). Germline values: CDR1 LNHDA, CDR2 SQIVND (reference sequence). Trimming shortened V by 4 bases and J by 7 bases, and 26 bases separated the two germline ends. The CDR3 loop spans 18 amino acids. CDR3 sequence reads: CASSNARDSWRGGNEQFF. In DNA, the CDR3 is TGTGCCAGTAGTAACGCCAGGGACAGTTGGAGGGGCGGAAATGAGCAGTTCTTC. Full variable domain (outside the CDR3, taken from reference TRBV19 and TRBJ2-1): DGGITQSPKYLFRKEGQNVTLSCEQNLNHDAMYWYRQDPGQGLRLIYYSQIVNDFQKGDIAEGYSVSREKKESFPLTVTSAQKNPTAFYLCASSNARDSWRGGNEQFFGPGTRLTVL.

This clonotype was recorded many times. The CDR3 spells CASSRLGQAPLGNQPQHF. The CDR3 nucleotides read TGTGCCAGCAGCCGCTTGGGACAGGCCCCGTTAGGCAATCAGCCCCAGCATTTT. This chain links TRBV7-2 with TRBJ1-5, with 8 bases fitting TRBD1. Germline loops: CDR1 SGHTA, CDR2 FQGNSA. J gave up 2 bases and V 5 bases, and 14 bases lay outside the gene matches. This CDR3 is built from 18 residues.